This entry describes one TCR beta chain. Authors' processing steps: Amplification from reference gene primers served as the basis for estimated nucleated cell counts. The assay was immunoSEQ multiplex PCR, and TCRdb's table has in-frame clones only and misses some. That table gives V, J and clone size, and the DNA gave D and trimming. The profile shows 150,000 to 200,000 clones, 80% to 85% of them singletons. The sample belongs to a study of blood T cell repertoires in COVID-19. At the level of the study: COVID-19 samples from acute and convalescent phases originated in the United States, Italy and Spain. In each case, the material was cDNA or gDNA derived from T cells, B-cell-depleted T cells, or PBMCs.

Trimming stripped 4 bases from V and 0 bases from J, with 15 bases between. Looked up from germline, CDR1 is LNHDA and CDR2 is SQIVND (reference sequence). There are 16 residues in the CDR3. This sequence originates from a human donor with acute or convalescent COVID-19. The donor label of this sample is uncertain. The sample consisted of peripheral blood. The rearrangement joins TRBV19 to TRBJ1-1; D perhaps matches TRBD1 (6 bases). The CDR3 DNA sequence: TGTGCCAGTAGTACCTACCGCAGGGGCATGAACACTGAAGCTTTCTTT. Translation: CASSTYRRGMNTEAFF.